Shown below are 26 T cell receptor beta chains from a single sample sequenced in a study of shared clonotypes between healthy human individuals. Libraries were prepared by immunoSEQ multiplex PCR; TCRdb keeps only in-frame clonotypes and omits some of them. The table lists fewer than 1.8 million clones, approximately 98.5% of them singletons. The source material was naive CD4+ T cells sorted from blood. Specified subset: CD45RA+ positively selected. The receptors stem from a man aged 25-45 years in good health.

The J gene is TRBJ2-1, the V gene TRBV7-8; D possibly corresponds to TRBD2 (5 bases). Trimming removed 0 bases from V and 5 bases from J, with 14 bases in between. Germline V lookup: CDR1 SGHVS, CDR2 FQNEAQ. The CDR3 length is 16 residues. CDR3 in amino acids: CASSLALTTQDNEQFF. For the CDR3, the DNA is TGTGCCAGCAGCTTAGCCCTGACTACGCAAGACAATGAGCAGTTCTTC.

Written as DNA, the CDR3 is TGCGCCAGCAGATTGACAGGGGCGGGGAACACTGAAGCTTTCTTT. The encoded protein is CASRLTGAGNTEAFF. The chain couples TRBV10-2 to TRBJ1-1, with 8 bases identical to TRBD1. The CDR3 contains 15 residues. The germline gives CDR1 WSHSY, CDR2 SAAADI. J gave up 1 base and V 6 bases, and 7 bases lay outside the gene matches.

The rearrangement joins TRBV25-1 to TRBJ2-5; D ambiguous. CDR1 and CDR2 from the germline V gene are MGHDK and SYGVNS. The CDR3 spans 11 residues. V was cut by 1 base and J by 7 bases, with 4 bases left in between. CDR3 sequence reads: CASSESGTQYF. CDR3 sequence (DNA): TGTGCCAGCAGTGAATCCGGGACCCAGTACTTC.

Of note for this clone: The germline gene is not matched at one end of the junction; a read error may be the cause. This chain links TRBV7-7 with TRBJ2-1; 7 bases align to TRBD1. The germline gives CDR1 SSHAT, CDR2 FNYEAQ (reference sequence). The CDR3 totals 18 residues. CDR3 protein: CASSRTNLRDRPYNEQFF. CDR3 sequence (DNA): TGTGCTAGCAGCCGCACAAATCTCCGGGACAGACCCTACAATGAGCAGTTCTTC.

The chain combines TRBV10-1 with TRBJ2-7; 7 positions agree with TRBD2. The CDR3 totals 15 residues. Germline values: CDR1 WNHNN, CDR2 SYGVQD (reference sequence). With V trimmed by 4 bases and J by 6 bases, 12 bases remained unmatched. This CDR3 is CASSAGWDSGGEQYF. DNA for the CDR3: TGCGCCAGCAGTGCTGGGTGGGACTCGGGGGGCGAGCAGTACTTC.

The CDR3 region is CATKGSGRLGQETQYF. The CDR3, as DNA: TGTGCCACCAAAGGTAGCGGGAGGTTAGGCCAAGAGACCCAGTACTTC. This rearrangement joins TRBV15 to TRBJ2-5, with 10 bases aligning to TRBD2. CDR3 length: 16 residues. Per germline, CDR1 LNHNV and CDR2 YYDKDF (reference sequence). The junction had 9 bases not matched to a gene; V was cut back by 7 bases and J by 1 base.

The gene calls are TRBV7-8 and TRBJ2-7; 7 nucleotides match TRBD1. V dropped 2 bases and J dropped 3; count of bases not matched to a gene: 4. CDR1 SGHVS and CDR2 FQNEAQ come from the germline V gene. The CDR3 has 14 amino acids. The DNA for the CDR3 is TGTGCCAGCAGCTTAAACCGGGACAGCTACGAGCAGTACTTC. Translating gives CASSLNRDSYEQYF.

V and J are TRBV11-2 and TRBJ2-2; no definite D call. Germline loops: CDR1 SGHAT, CDR2 FQNNGV. Trimming left V 0 bases short and J 3 bases short, with 11 bases between. This CDR3 spans 16 amino acids. The CDR3 DNA sequence: TGTGCCAGCAGCTTAGAGCAGCTTTACGACACCGGGGAGCTGTTTTTT. Protein: CASSLEQLYDTGELFF.

This chain joins TRBV5-1 and TRBJ2-2; maybe TRBD1 (6 bases). The germline V gene encodes CDR1 SGHRS and CDR2 YFSETQ. The CDR3 extends over 16 amino acids. V lost 2 bases, J lost 3 bases, and 14 bases lay in between. The CDR3 spells CASSLAGAGYTGELFF. The CDR3 DNA sequence: TGCGCCAGCAGCTTAGCAGGGGCAGGCTACACCGGGGAGCTGTTTTTT.

The rearrangement uses TRBV4-1 and TRBJ2-4; perhaps TRBD1 as D (6 bases). V was pared by 1 base and J by 5 bases, with 12 bases between. Germline CDR1 MGHRA, CDR2 YSYEKL. The CDR3 has 15 amino acids. The CDR3 reads CASSQAMDRQNIQYF. As DNA, the CDR3 is TGCGCCAGCAGCCAAGCGATGGACAGACAAAACATTCAGTACTTC.

The chain joins TRBV28 to TRBJ1-4; D is undetermined. Germline V gene data show CDR1 as MDHEN and CDR2 as SYDVKM. The CDR3 contains 13 residues. V was pared by 7 bases and J by 8 bases, with 14 bases between. The CDR3 protein is CASTPSPTEKLFF. The CDR3 DNA sequence: TGTGCCAGCACCCCAAGTCCGACCGAAAAACTGTTTTTT.

The chain couples TRBV2 to TRBJ2-3, with 12 bases that match TRBD2. The CDR3 consists of 14 residues. Germline assignment: CDR1 SNHLY and CDR2 FYNNEI. After removal of 10 bases from V and 2 bases from J, the junction contained 4 bases not matched to a gene. Here the CDR3 reads CANGLAGSTDTQYF. CDR3 nucleotide sequence: TGTGCCAACGGACTAGCGGGATCCACAGATACGCAGTATTTT.

The V call is TRBV20-1, the J call TRBJ2-1; possible D gene TRBD2, 5 bases. V was cut by 6 bases and J by 8 bases, with 11 bases left in between. CDR3 length: 11 amino acids. CDR1 is DFQATT, CDR2 SNEGSKA, per germline (reference sequence). CDR3 protein: CSATGYHEQFF. The CDR3 DNA is TGCAGTGCCACGGGGTACCATGAGCAGTTCTTC.

This clone was seen just once. This rearrangement joins TRBV13 to TRBJ2-7, with 7 bases that match TRBD1. Germline V gene data show CDR1 as PRHDT and CDR2 as FYEKMQ (reference sequence). After removal of 2 bases from V and 3 bases from J, the junction contained 7 bases not matched to a gene. The CDR3 runs to 15 residues. CDR3 DNA: TGTGCCAGCAGCTTAAGGGGGCGGTTGGGCTACGAGCAGTACTTC. This codes for CASSLRGRLGYEQYF. Full variable domain (missing parts from reference TRBV13 and TRBJ2-7): AAGVIQSPRHLIKEKRETATLKCYPIPRHDTVYWYQQGPGQDPQFLISFYEKMQSDKGSIPDRFSAQQFSDYHSELNMSSLELGDSALYFCASSLRGRLGYEQYFGPGTRLTVT.

This chain joins TRBV29-1 and TRBJ2-7; TRBD2 matches 8 bases. The CDR3 runs to 14 residues. J lost 3 bases, V lost 3 bases, and 7 bases had no gene match. Germline assignment: CDR1 SQVTM and CDR2 ANQGSEA. The CDR3 coding sequence is TGCAGCGTTGAGGTTGGTAGCGGGAACTACGAGCAGTACTTC. Protein: CSVEVGSGNYEQYF.

The chain carries TRBV18 and TRBJ2-6; D ambiguous. This CDR3 region has 15 residues. V was cut by 6 bases and J by 2 bases, with 11 bases left in between. Germline CDR1 is KGHSH and CDR2 is LQKENI. The CDR3 coding sequence is TGTGCCAGCTCCCAGCTAAACCCTGGGGCCAACGTCCTGACTTTC. Translating it yields CASSQLNPGANVLTF.

The chain is built from TRBV28 and TRBJ1-5; D is perhaps TRBD1 (5 bases). The germline CDR1 and CDR2 sequences are MDHEN and SYDVKM. The V end was cut by 6 bases, the J end by 9 bases, with 9 bases between. The length of the CDR3 is 11 residues. This CDR3 reads CASRRTGPQHF. The CDR3 region has the DNA TGTGCCAGCAGACGTACAGGGCCCCAGCATTTT.

The chain links TRBV7-9 to TRBJ2-2, with a weak D call TRBD2 (5 bases). There are 16 residues in the CDR3. CDR1 SEHNR and CDR2 FQNEAQ come from the germline V gene (reference sequence). Trimming shortened V by 0 bases and J by 0 bases, and 8 bases separated the two germline ends. CDR3 nucleotide sequence: TGTGCCAGCAGCTTAGCTGTCGGGACGAACACCGGGGAGCTGTTTTTT. Its translation: CASSLAVGTNTGELFF.

The chain couples TRBV7-2 to TRBJ2-7, with 9 bases aligning to TRBD2. This CDR3 is built from 14 residues. V was pared by 5 bases and J by 1 base, with 3 bases of the junction left unmatched. The germline V gene encodes CDR1 SGHTA and CDR2 FQGNSA. The CDR3 here is CASSAREGSYEQYF. In nucleotides, the CDR3 is TGTGCCAGCAGCGCGCGGGAGGGGTCCTACGAGCAGTACTTC.

V usage is TRBV5-1 and J usage is TRBJ2-7; D is perhaps TRBD2 (5 bases). The V gene's germline CDR1 is SGHRS and CDR2 YFSETQ. This CDR3 region has 12 residues. The V gene lost 6 bases and the J gene lost 2 bases, with 9 bases spanning the gap. The CDR3 DNA is TGCGCCAGCAACCGGGAACCCTACGAGCAGTACTTC. This gives the protein CASNREPYEQYF.

The chain combines TRBV10-3 with TRBJ2-1, with D possibly being TRBD1 or TRBD2 (7 bases each). This CDR3 is built from 16 residues. Germline loops: CDR1 ENHRY, CDR2 SYGVKD. Trimming took 5 bases from V and 4 from J, leaving 18 bases between them. The CDR3 reads CAISLGGGGQYNEQFF. CDR3 nucleotide sequence: TGTGCCATCAGTTTGGGAGGGGGCGGTCAGTACAATGAGCAGTTCTTC.

J is TRBJ2-7 and V is TRBV7-9; D unresolved. The length of the CDR3 is 15 residues. V lost 7 bases to trimming and J lost 0 bases, with 16 bases between them. The germline CDR1 and CDR2 sequences are SEHNR and FQNEAQ (reference sequence). CDR3 loop: CASTPASGPSYEQYF. DNA of the CDR3: TGTGCCAGCACCCCCGCTTCGGGCCCCTCCTACGAGCAGTACTTC.

This clone has only one observation. V usage is TRBV19 and J usage is TRBJ2-5; 8 bases match TRBD1. The CDR3 contains 13 residues. V was pared by 10 bases and J by 5 bases, with 9 bases of the junction left unmatched. CDR1 and CDR2 (germline): LNHDA, SQIVND (reference sequence). For the CDR3, the DNA is TGTGCCACCGCTGGACAGGGAAGGGAGACCCAGTACTTC. This encodes CATAGQGRETQYF.

The V call is TRBV28, the J call TRBJ1-5; no clear D. The CDR3 sequence is 14 residues long. Germline V lookup: CDR1 MDHEN, CDR2 SYDVKM. V was cut by 7 bases and J by 3 bases, with 13 bases left in between. In nucleotides, the CDR3 is TGTGCCAGCACCCTGGCGAGGGACAATCAGCCCCAGCATTTT. Translated: CASTLARDNQPQHF.

A word on this clone: The junction shows a germline mismatch at one end, possibly a read error. Within the sample, other DNA sequences also encode this same CDR3. The chain uses TRBV6-1 and TRBJ1-5, with D uncertain. The CDR3 has 14 residues. In germline, CDR1 is MNHNS, CDR2 SASEGT. The CDR3 loop is CASSEGFGNQPQHF. Written as DNA, the CDR3 is TGTGCCAGCAGCGAAGGGTTTGGCAATCAGCCCCAGCATTTT.

The chain couples TRBV6-1 to TRBJ2-1, with 7 bases identical to TRBD2. The germline CDR1 and CDR2 sequences are MNHNS and SASEGT. Trimming took 5 bases from V and 6 from J; bases not matched to a gene: 4. CDR3 size: 13 residues. For the CDR3, the DNA is TGTGCCAGCAGTAGGACTAGGAGCAATGAGCAGTTCTTC. It specifies CASSRTRSNEQFF.